The 5 T cell receptor beta chains reported below all come from one sample, sequenced in a study of blood T cell repertoires in COVID-19. This table comes from immunoSEQ multiplex PCR, and its TCRdb copy is limited to in-frame clones, with some not included. The table lists 200,000 to 250,000 clones, 84% of them singletons. Material: peripheral blood. The receptor set was obtained from a woman at least 80 years old with COVID-19, enrolled during active disease.

This chain uses TRBV3-1 (or the pseudogene TRBV3-2) with TRBJ2-5, with 14 nucleotides matching TRBD2. The ends lost 5 bases at V and 5 bases at J; junction bases unmatched: 10. Germline assignment: CDR1 LGHDT and CDR2 YNNKEL (reference sequence). CDR3 length: 17 residues. The DNA of the CDR3 is TGTGCCAGCAGCTCCGGGACTAGCGGGAGCGGCAGGGAGACCCAGTACTTC. Translated, it gives CASSSGTSGSGRETQYF.

Many counts were recorded for this clone. The V call is TRBV12-3 or TRBV12-4, the J call TRBJ2-3; no reliable D call. Trimming left V 4 bases short and J 7 bases short, with 12 bases between. The CDR3 sequence is 13 residues long. CDR3 sequence (DNA): TGTGCCAGCAGTTCCTCGCTCGGGTATACGCAGTATTTT. It encodes CASSSSLGYTQYF.

V is TRBV5-1 and J is TRBJ2-3, with a weak D call TRBD1 (6 bases). CDR3 length: 13 amino acids. CDR1 is SGHRS, CDR2 YFSETQ, per germline. The V gene lost 2 bases and the J gene lost 7 bases, with 11 bases spanning the gap. CDR3 residues: CASSLWTDNTQYF. CDR3 in DNA: TGCGCCAGCAGCTTATGGACAGACAATACGCAGTATTTT.

The rearrangement uses TRBV7-3 and TRBJ2-7; 8 bases align to TRBD2. Unmatched junction bases numbered 6, after V lost 5 bases and J lost 0 bases. Germline V CDR1 and CDR2: SGHTA, FQGTGA. This CDR3 region has 15 residues. The CDR3: CASSGGTSASYEQYF. CDR3 nucleotides: TGTGCCAGCAGCGGGGGGACTAGTGCCTCCTACGAGCAGTACTTC.

V usage is TRBV29-1 and J usage is TRBJ2-3; TRBD2 agrees at 8 bases. Unmatched junction bases numbered 1, after V lost 4 bases and J lost 4 bases. Germline CDR1 SQVTM, CDR2 ANQGSEA. This CDR3 has 12 residues. The CDR3 sequence: CSVVTSADTQYF. For the CDR3, the DNA is TGCAGCGTTGTGACTAGCGCAGATACGCAGTATTTT.